The 28 T cell receptor beta chains below come from one sample, sequenced in a study of shared clonotypes between healthy human individuals. Terminally differentiated effector memory CD45RA+ cells were excluded by CCR7 positive selection of CD45RO-negative cells. Clones were sequenced by immunoSEQ multiplex PCR, and TCRdb holds only the in-frame ones, with some missing. The table shows some 2,000,000 clones, with approximately 95% occurring only once. The sample was naive CD8+ T cells sorted from blood. These receptors were collected from a man younger than 35 in good health.

The J gene is TRBJ2-2, the V gene TRBV7-9, with D perhaps TRBD2 (5 bases). The germline CDR1 and CDR2 sequences are SEHNR and FQNEAQ (reference sequence). This CDR3 contains 16 residues. With 6 bases removed from V and 1 base from J, the gap between germline ends came to 15 bases. CDR3 residues: CASSPLRGENTGELFF. The DNA for the CDR3 is TGTGCCAGCAGTCCCCTTCGGGGAGAGAACACCGGGGAGCTGTTTTTT.

V is TRBV5-4 and J is TRBJ1-1; D may be TRBD1 (6 bases). V dropped 2 bases and J dropped 6 bases, with 11 bases sitting between them. Germline CDR1 SGHNT, CDR2 YYREEE (reference sequence). CDR3 length: 13 amino acids. In DNA, the CDR3 is TGTGCCAGCAGCTTTTCGGGGGGCTCTGAAGCTTTCTTT. Its protein product is CASSFSGGSEAFF.

A single count supports this clone. The chain employs TRBV7-3 and TRBJ1-5; a possible D gene is TRBD1 (6 bases). The CDR3 is made up of 18 amino acids. Trimming pared 1 base from V and 0 bases from J, leaving 16 bases between. Germline V gene lookup returns CDR1 SGHTA and CDR2 FQGTGA. For the CDR3, the DNA is TGTGCCAGCAGCTTAAGGGGGGCGTTGTCTAATAGCAATCAGCCCCAGCATTTT. Encoded protein: CASSLRGALSNSNQPQHF.

In its sample, this clone was seen once. The rearrangement links TRBV25-1 to TRBJ1-2; possible D gene TRBD1, 5 bases. Looked up from germline, CDR1 is MGHDK and CDR2 is SYGVNS. The CDR3 covers 15 residues. V was clipped by 1 base and J by 4 bases, with 13 bases between them. The CDR3 DNA is TGTGCCAGCAGTGAATTGGGGGGTGATAGCTATGGCTACACCTTC. This encodes CASSELGGDSYGYTF.

Points on this clone: Other DNA sequences in the same sample also yield this CDR3. The V gene is TRBV11-2, the J gene TRBJ2-3, with 8 bases fitting TRBD2. The V segment lost 3 bases and the J segment 1 base; nucleotides outside the gene matches: 3. The germline CDR1 and CDR2 sequences are SGHAT and FQNNGV. The CDR3 runs 15 residues. The DNA of the CDR3 is TGTGCCAGCAGCTTGGCGGGGGGTGGCACAGATACGCAGTATTTT. Protein sequence: CASSLAGGGTDTQYF.

The chain carries TRBV27 and TRBJ2-3; 9 bases agree with TRBD2. The CDR3 totals 16 residues. Germline values: CDR1 MNHEY, CDR2 SMNVEV (reference sequence). V was pared by 5 bases and J by 4 bases, with 10 bases of the junction left unmatched. The CDR3 protein is CASSPTRAGGPDTQYF. The CDR3 DNA follows: TGTGCCAGCAGTCCCACCCGGGCGGGGGGGCCAGATACGCAGTATTTT.

The chain links TRBV13 to TRBJ1-1; D unclear. Germline CDR1 and CDR2: PRHDT and FYEKMQ (reference sequence). V lost 5 bases and J 3 bases, leaving 16 bases between the germline ends. There are 15 residues in the CDR3. Written as DNA, the CDR3 is TGTGCCAGCAGCCTCTTTGGAGTATTGTACACTGAAGCTTTCTTT. Encoded protein: CASSLFGVLYTEAFF.

The chain couples TRBV6-5 to TRBJ1-4; 8 nucleotides line up with TRBD1. CDR1 MNHEY and CDR2 SVGAGI come from the germline V gene. This CDR3 has 16 residues. The ends lost 4 bases at V and 0 bases at J; junction bases unmatched: 4. The CDR3 nucleotides are TGTGCCAGCAGTTGGGACAGGCTTGCAACTAATGAAAAACTGTTTTTT. The encoded protein is CASSWDRLATNEKLFF.

The J gene is TRBJ1-6, the V gene TRBV27, with D perhaps TRBD1 (5 bases). Trimming removed 0 bases from V and 6 bases from J, with 12 bases in between. Germline V gene lookup returns CDR1 MNHEY and CDR2 SMNVEV (reference sequence). CDR3 length: 16 residues. The CDR3, as DNA: TGTGCCAGCAGTTTATCTCGAGCAGGGAGTAATTCACCCCTCCACTTT. It specifies CASSLSRAGSNSPLHF.

This clone was counted a single time. The rearrangement joins TRBV15 to TRBJ2-7; D is unresolved. This CDR3 spans 15 amino acids. The V end was cut by 3 bases, the J end by 5 bases, with 17 bases between. Germline-derived CDR1 and CDR2 are LNHNV and YYDKDF (reference sequence). The CDR3 loop reads CATSSPGLNQDEQYF. The CDR3 DNA reads as TGTGCCACCAGCAGTCCGGGCCTCAATCAAGACGAGCAGTACTTC.

The rearrangement joins TRBV30 to TRBJ2-4; D remains ambiguous. The germline V gene encodes CDR1 GTSNPN and CDR2 SVGIG (reference sequence). The V and J ends lost 6 bases and 1 base respectively, with 10 bases between them. The length of the CDR3 is 13 residues. DNA for the CDR3: TGTGCCTGCACGCCTGGGGCCAAAAACATTCAGTACTTC. It translates to CACTPGAKNIQYF.

This chain uses TRBV6-6 with TRBJ2-7; 9 bases align to TRBD2. With V trimmed by 0 bases and J by 7 bases, 7 bases remained unmatched. Germline assignment: CDR1 MNHNY and CDR2 SVGAGI (reference sequence). The length of the CDR3 is 15 residues. CDR3 residues: CASSYSWKREDEQYF. CDR3 coding DNA: TGTGCCAGCAGTTACTCGTGGAAGCGGGAGGATGAGCAGTACTTC.

In regard to this clone: Other DNA sequences in this specimen translate into the identical CDR3. The J gene is TRBJ2-7, the V gene TRBV6-6; D is undetermined. The CDR3 totals 13 residues. The germline CDR1 and CDR2 sequences are MNHNY and SVGAGI (reference sequence). The germline V and J ends were trimmed by 0 bases and 3 bases, with 6 bases remaining between them. CDR3: CASSYSADYEQYF. The CDR3 bases are TGTGCCAGCAGTTACTCTGCAGACTACGAGCAGTACTTC.

This chain connects TRBV6-5 to TRBJ2-2, with D perhaps matching TRBD2 (6 bases). Trimming cost V 0 bases and J 5 bases, with 10 bases left between them. The germline V gene encodes CDR1 MNHEY and CDR2 SVGAGI. The CDR3 spans 15 residues. CDR3 nucleotides: TGTGCCAGCAGTTACTCACCCAGCGGGACCGGGGAGCTGTTTTTT. This codes for CASSYSPSGTGELFF.

Note on this clone: The sample contains more than one DNA sequence encoding this CDR3. The CDR3 sequence is CASSLGGTTYEQYF. CDR3 coding DNA: TGTGCCAGCAGCTTAGGTGGAACCACCTACGAGCAGTACTTC. The genes are TRBV7-8 and TRBJ2-7; D is unclear. Germline CDR1 is SGHVS and CDR2 is FQNEAQ. V was cut by 1 base and J by 2 bases, with 9 bases left in between. This CDR3 is 14 amino acids long.

The V gene is TRBV30, the J gene TRBJ2-1; tentatively, D is TRBD2 (5 bases). The germline gives CDR1 GTSNPN, CDR2 SVGIG (reference sequence). The CDR3 has 14 residues. Trimming left V 0 bases short and J 9 bases short, with 15 bases between. CDR3 DNA sequence: TGTGCCTGGAGTGTAAGGACTTCGCGGGCTGAGCAGTTCTTC. This codes for CAWSVRTSRAEQFF.

The CDR3 region is CASSLDRSTGYEQYF. The CDR3 bases are TGTGCCAGCAGCCTGGACCGCTCGACGGGCTACGAGCAGTACTTC. V and J are TRBV7-9 and TRBJ2-7; D gene unclear. The V end lost 5 bases, the J end lost 3 bases, and 17 bases lay between the germline ends. Germline V CDR1 and CDR2: SEHNR, FQNEAQ (reference sequence). This CDR3 is built from 15 residues.

The CDR3 loop reads CASRDFGTGMYF. In nucleotides, the CDR3 is TGTGCCAGCAGAGACTTCGGGACAGGGATGTACTTC. The chain recombines TRBV6-5 with TRBJ2-7, with TRBD1 matching 9 bases. Germline CDR1 is MNHEY and CDR2 is SVGAGI. The CDR3 loop spans 12 amino acids. V gave up 6 bases and J gave up 12 bases; unmatched junction bases: 9.

V usage is TRBV27 and J usage is TRBJ1-5; TRBD1 agrees at 7 bases. CDR1 is MNHEY, CDR2 SMNVEV, per germline (reference sequence). The CDR3 is 11 amino acids. With V trimmed by 1 base and J by 15 bases, 3 bases remained unmatched. The CDR3 region has the DNA TGTGCCAGCAGTTTATTGGGACAGTTGCATTTT. Translating it yields CASSLLGQLHF.

V and J are TRBV6-1 and TRBJ2-1; no clear D gene. CDR1 is MNHNS and CDR2 is SASEGT in the germline V gene. CDR3 size: 15 residues. Trimming cost V 8 bases and J 1 base, with 15 bases left between them. This CDR3 is CASGQAGGSYNEQFF. The CDR3 DNA follows: TGTGCCAGCGGGCAGGCCGGTGGTTCCTACAATGAGCAGTTCTTC.

V is TRBV27 and J is TRBJ2-3; D is unclear. Germline values: CDR1 MNHEY, CDR2 SMNVEV (reference sequence). The CDR3 sequence is 12 residues long. V lost 2 bases and J 5 bases, leaving 5 bases between the germline ends. The CDR3 DNA is TGTGCCAGCAGTTTAGGCCTAGATACGCAGTATTTT. As protein: CASSLGLDTQYF.

The chain uses TRBV2 and TRBJ1-2; 7 nucleotides line up with TRBD1. The CDR3 covers 16 residues. Trimming cost V 6 bases and J 11 bases; bases outside gene matches: 21. CDR1 SNHLY and CDR2 FYNNEI come from the germline V gene. For the CDR3, the DNA is TGTGCCAGCAGGGGGGAACTCGACAGGGTATCGTTGAGGTACACCTTC. Translating it yields CASRGELDRVSLRYTF.

This chain links TRBV29-1 with TRBJ2-7, with D perhaps given as TRBD1 or TRBD2 (5 bases each). The V end was cut by 4 bases, the J end by 4 bases, with 17 bases between. Germline CDR1 and CDR2: SQVTM and ANQGSEA. This CDR3 contains 14 residues. The CDR3 sequence: CSVVPPGKGYEQYF. The CDR3 bases are TGCAGCGTTGTGCCCCCGGGAAAGGGGTACGAGCAGTACTTC.

CDR3 residues: CASSSPGTGNTEAFF. The CDR3 DNA is TGCGCCAGCAGCTCCCCCGGGACAGGAAACACTGAAGCTTTCTTT. The chain joins TRBV5-1 to TRBJ1-1; 8 bases line up with TRBD1. The CDR3 contains 15 residues. V shed 3 bases, J shed 2 bases, and the junction held 6 bases outside the gene matches. CDR1 is SGHRS and CDR2 is YFSETQ in the germline V gene.

CDR3: CASSKEHREHEQYF. In nucleotides, the CDR3 is TGTGCCAGCAGCAAAGAACACAGGGAACACGAGCAGTACTTC. This rearrangement joins TRBV21-1 to TRBJ2-7; no check of the table's D call, TRBD1, against the DNA was made. TRBV21-1 corresponds to a pseudogene. This CDR3 is built from 14 residues.

This clone came up once. The genes are TRBV10-3 and TRBJ2-5, with D perhaps given as TRBD1 or TRBD2 (5 bases each). The CDR3 runs 13 residues. The germline gives CDR1 ENHRY, CDR2 SYGVKD. The V end lost 4 bases, the J end lost 3 bases, and 9 bases lay between the germline ends. The CDR3 nucleotides are TGTGCCATCAGTGGGGGGACGGAAGAGACCCAGTACTTC. Its protein is CAISGGTEETQYF.

The CDR3 sequence: CASSLTGVINQPQHF. The CDR3 nucleotides read TGTGCCAGCAGTTTGACAGGGGTCATCAATCAGCCCCAGCATTTT. The chain has TRBV28 and TRBJ1-5; 8 positions agree with TRBD1. This CDR3 is built from 15 residues. Germline CDR1 is MDHEN and CDR2 is SYDVKM. V lost 3 bases to trimming and J lost 3 bases; unmatched junction nucleotides: 4.

This clone was seen once. The CDR3 sequence: CASSQDIGRDQPQHF. The CDR3, as DNA: TGCGCCAGCAGCCAAGATATCGGGCGAGATCAGCCCCAGCATTTT. V is TRBV4-3 and J is TRBJ1-5; D is unresolved. V shed 0 bases and J shed 5 bases, with 11 bases lying between them. The CDR3 spans 15 residues. Germline V gives CDR1 LGHNA, CDR2 YSLEER.